This T cell receptor beta chain was documented in a study of T cells in Graves' hyperthyroidism and ophthalmopathy. This CDR3 has 13 residues. V was clipped by 0 bases and J by 9 bases, with 9 bases between them. The germline V gene encodes CDR1 SGHAT and CDR2 FQNNGV. Study-wide findings and caveats: In blood, most of the thyroid clonotypes expanded above 0.001 were also present.

Thyroid ultrasound and orbital computed tomography, with clinical symptoms and serum thyroxine and TRAb, informed diagnoses. This clonotype occurred many times. What it recognizes is unknown. There were TCR beta CDR3 regions amplified from RNA transcripts. Initially, a first-round RT-PCR of the TCR CDR3 employed the HTBI primer set. TCRdb recomputed calls from the multiplex PCR reads with MiXCR, one row per CDR3 protein. The data contain about 210,000 distinct CDR3 sequences, roughly 17% of them seen just once; the ten biggest clones take up 50%. The sequence derives from a man aged 50-60 years with Graves' hyperthyroidism. V gene TRBV11-2 combines with J gene TRBJ2-1, with a possible D match to TRBD1 (6 bases). The sample consisted of blood. The CDR3 DNA follows: TGTGCCAGCAGCTTAGACAGGGGTGGTGAGCAGTTCTTC. Its protein product is CASSLDRGGEQFF.